The clone carrying this TCR beta chain came up many times. The antigen is undetermined. Germline V lookup: CDR1 ENHRY, CDR2 SYGVKD. V lost 2 bases to trimming and J lost 6 bases; unmatched junction nucleotides: 10. The CDR3 consists of 17 residues. TCRdb analysed the reads with MiXCR anew, one entry per CDR3 protein. The repertoire consists of a few hundred thousand distinct CDR3 sequences, with around a tenth occurring once and the leading ten covering 3.5% to 4.5%. This sample is part of a study of T cell repertoires in cytomegalovirus infection. About the study: Indications of both CMV infection and matching HLA type were provided by public TCR beta signatures. Study-wide points: In two of eight donors, the top clonotype was HLA-C-restricted CMV-specific.

This chain uses TRBV10-3 with TRBJ1-4; 9 bases match TRBD1. The sequenced sample consisted of PBMCs. The receptor's source is a human donor in good health (CMV status not recorded). Some clones in this sample may be carry-over from other donors' samples. CDR3 protein: CAISEPKGDREDEKLFF. The CDR3 DNA reads TGTGCCATCAGTGAGCCGAAGGGGGACAGGGAAGATGAAAAACTGTTTTTT.